These 10 T cell receptor beta chains were sequenced from one sample in a study of blood T cell repertoires in COVID-19. The assay was immunoSEQ multiplex PCR, and TCRdb's table has in-frame clones only and misses some. This repertoire shows about 270,000 clones, 75% to 90% found once; its top ten account for roughly 2.5%. The sequenced material came from PBMCs or T cells enriched from blood (not recorded which). The receptors shown here come from a woman aged 18-29 years who had recovered from COVID-19.

V usage is TRBV6-1 and J usage is TRBJ2-7; possible D gene TRBD2, 6 bases. CDR1 and CDR2 (germline): MNHNS, SASEGT. The CDR3 length is 13 residues. Trimming took off 3 bases at V and 3 bases at J, with 9 bases between the two ends. The CDR3 region is CASSDREDYEQYF. CDR3 nucleotide sequence: TGTGCCAGCAGTGACAGGGAGGACTACGAGCAGTACTTC.

This chain links TRBV2 with TRBJ1-2, with D possibly being TRBD1 (5 bases). V shed 1 base and J shed 8 bases, with 8 bases lying between them. CDR1 is SNHLY and CDR2 is FYNNEI in the germline V gene. This CDR3 has 12 amino acids. For the CDR3, the DNA is TGTGCCAGCAGTGAAGTACAGGAGGGCTACACCTTC. This translates into CASSEVQEGYTF.

This rearrangement joins TRBV9 to TRBJ1-1; maybe TRBD1 (5 bases). CDR1 SGDLS and CDR2 YYNGEE come from the germline V gene. This CDR3 comprises 11 residues. Trimming stripped 3 bases from V and 10 bases from J, with 10 bases between. The CDR3 DNA reads as TGTGCCAGCAGCGCCTGGGGGGGAGCTTTCTTT. The encoded protein is CASSAWGGAFF.

J is TRBJ2-7 and V is TRBV28, with 11 bases that match TRBD1. J lost 5 bases, V lost 4 bases, and 7 bases had no gene match. This CDR3 is built from 15 residues. The V gene's germline CDR1 is MDHEN and CDR2 SYDVKM. Written as DNA, the CDR3 is TGTGCCAGCAGTTCTCCGGGACAGGGGGTGCACGAGCAGTACTTC. It codes for CASSSPGQGVHEQYF.

This clone was picked up one time. V gene TRBV29-1 combines with J gene TRBJ1-1; no reliable D call. The germline gives CDR1 SQVTM, CDR2 ANQGSEA. The CDR3 is made up of 13 amino acids. V was trimmed by 4 bases and J by 0 bases, leaving 9 bases between them. In DNA form, the CDR3 reads TGCAGCGTTGCAAACTCCATGAACACTGAAGCTTTCTTT. Protein sequence: CSVANSMNTEAFF. Full variable domain (outside the CDR3, taken from reference TRBV29-1 and TRBJ1-1): SAVISQKPSRDICQRGTSLTIQCQVDSQVTMMFWYRQQPGQSLTLIATANQGSEATYESGFVIDKFPISRPNLTFSTLTVSNMSPEDSSIYLCSVANSMNTEAFFGQGTRLTVV.

This chain connects TRBV27 to TRBJ1-4, with D hard to call. Germline V lookup: CDR1 MNHEY, CDR2 SMNVEV (reference sequence). Trimming shortened V by 2 bases and J by 7 bases, and 11 bases separated the two germline ends. The CDR3 totals 14 residues. This CDR3 is CASSLGFIGEKLFF. Written as DNA, the CDR3 is TGTGCCAGCAGTTTAGGTTTTATCGGTGAAAAACTGTTTTTT.

J is TRBJ2-3 and V is TRBV5-1, with 13 bases fitting TRBD2. V trimming: 4 bases; J trimming: 5 bases; junction bases outside the gene matches: 7. Germline assignment: CDR1 SGHRS and CDR2 YFSETQ. The CDR3 sequence is 16 residues long. The CDR3 sequence is CASSPATSGGIDTQYF. As DNA, the CDR3 is TGCGCCAGCAGCCCCGCGACTAGCGGGGGGATAGATACGCAGTATTTT.

The CDR3 region has the DNA TGTGCCAGCAGCCTAGGGACAGGGGCGGTTACGCAGTATTTT. Translating gives CASSLGTGAVTQYF. The chain employs TRBV9 and TRBJ2-3, with 10 bases identical to TRBD1. V lost 4 bases and J lost 8; bases outside the gene matches: 7. The germline V gene encodes CDR1 SGDLS and CDR2 YYNGEE. The CDR3 covers 14 residues.

V is TRBV28 and J is TRBJ1-1; a weak D match, TRBD1 (5 bases). Looked up from germline, CDR1 is MDHEN and CDR2 is SYDVKM. This CDR3 contains 14 residues. V was clipped by 7 bases and J by 6 bases, with 18 bases between them. CDR3 coding DNA: TGTGCCAGCAAGGACACGGCCGATAGGCCTGAAGCTTTCTTT. Its translation: CASKDTADRPEAFF. Full variable domain (remainder filled in from reference TRBV28 and TRBJ1-1): DVKVTQSSRYLVKRTGEKVFLECVQDMDHENMFWYRQDPGLGLRLIYFSYDVKMKEKGDIPEGYSVSREKKERFSLILESASTNQTSMYLCASKDTADRPEAFFGQGTRLTVV.

This sequence joins TRBV5-6 and TRBJ2-3; 7 bases match TRBD1. The V segment lost 3 bases and the J segment 14 bases; nucleotides outside the gene matches: 6. The CDR3 is made up of 11 amino acids. Germline loops: CDR1 SGHDT, CDR2 YYEEEE. CDR3 sequence (DNA): TGTGCCAGCAGCTCTGGGAAGGGGGCGTATTTT. Its protein is CASSSGKGAYF. The whole variable domain, filled in from reference TRBV5-6 and TRBJ2-3, reads DAGVTQSPTHLIKTRGQQVTLRCSPKSGHDTVSWYQQALGQGPQFIFQYYEEEERQRGNFPDRFSGHQFPNYSSELNVNALLLGDSALYLCASSSGKGAYFGPGTRLTVL.